This TCR beta chain is drawn from a study of early T cells in non-severe SARS-CoV-2 infection. The wider study: Bulk RNA isolated from unsorted whole blood underwent sequencing; chains were not paired.

Individually, cDNA molecules had unique molecular identifiers attached to them. A single record per CDR3 protein comes from TCRdb applying MiXCR to the 5' RACE reads. The sample consists of roughly 60,000 distinct CDR3 sequences, 5.6% of them appearing once. Per germline, CDR1 SGHVS and CDR2 FNYEAQ. This CDR3 has 16 residues. J gave up 0 bases and V 5 bases, and 7 bases lay outside the gene matches. Study conclusions and caveats: Anti-spike CD8 responses were favored by VDJdb matching, which missed private and CD4 specificities.

This clonotype was detected a few times. Its antigen is not identified. This receptor was identified in an adult who was a healthcare worker with PCR-confirmed SARS-CoV-2 infection or an uninfected control (not recorded which). The chain has TRBV7-6 and TRBJ1-5; 7 bases agree with TRBD1. The sequenced sample consisted of whole blood. CDR3 coding DNA: TGTGCCAGCAGCGCCGCAGGGGGAAGTAGCAATCAGCCCCAGCATTTT. Amino acids: CASSAAGGSSNQPQHF.